This T cell receptor beta chain came from a study of post-analysis software for immune sequencing data (dated by TCRdb to the mid-2010s). Study-wide context: Relapsing-remitting, secondary progressive and progressive-relapsing multiple sclerosis were recorded as disease courses, and subtype annotation was lacking for some patients. A subset of samples was prepared in parallel using single-end sample barcoding, then pooled and co-amplified after Illumina adapter ligation. The patient repertoires were set against 10 or so previously published healthy control repertoires from donors whose ages ranged from about 6 to 25 years.

The library was generated by PCR. The reads were generated on an Illumina HiSeq 2500. To reduce PCR and sequencing biases, unique molecular identifiers were incorporated into the TCR beta cDNA libraries. Every 1 to 10 million input T cells yielded 500,000 or so cDNA molecules, meaning each molecule approximated one T cell. The patient libraries were prepared and sequenced with the same protocol used for the earlier healthy control dataset. Within a given batch, samples were prepared together, multiplexed and sequenced on the same HiSeq lane. Processing in the source paper ran as follows. MIGEC was used to process the raw barcoded reads, and molecular identifier groups with only a single read were discarded before consensus assembly and CDR3 extraction. Clonotype tables were post-analysed with VDJtools, and diversity was normalized by down-sampling all datasets to the smallest sample size. To correct batch-related cross-sample contamination, repertoire overlap clustering matched CDR3 amino acid sequences but not nucleotide sequences. TCRdb handled the public reads itself, with Q25 trimming in fastp and clone calling in MiXCR, and kept productive beta chains. A single entry per CDR3 protein holds the most common genes and DNA from its merged rows. TCRdb, not the original authors, processed these V and J calls. The sample includes approximately 730,000 distinct CDR3 sequences, with about 43% observed a single time. Together, the top ten hold roughly 4.4% of the sample.

A remark on this clonotype: Its antigen specificity is not known. This likely comes from a read error, as the CDR3 has no conserved phenylalanine or tryptophan at its end.

To demonstrate the VDJtools post-analysis software, the study profiled TCR beta repertoires from the peripheral blood of 10 to 15 young patients with multiple sclerosis. The multiple sclerosis patients were children and adolescents between about 6 and 15 years of age. The CDR3 adds up to 12 amino acids, both ends counted. Just CDR3 DNA is preserved here, 36 bases in frame from base 1. CDR1 and CDR2 are read off the germline V gene as ENHRY and SYGVKD. Trimming removed 8 bases from V and 3 bases from J, leaving 11 bases between the germline ends. What the study reported, not specific to this receptor: Significantly lower normalized Chao1 diversity was found in multiple sclerosis patients than in controls, suggesting substantial peripheral T-cell clonal expansion. Strong co-clustering of samples prepared in the same batch was shown by direct clustering with F measure, prompting a batch-effect correction. Patients showed significantly higher frequencies than controls for about five TRBV segments, among them TRBV5-6, TRBV5-1 and TRBV20-1. The control group was slightly older than the multiple sclerosis patient group.

The material sequenced was blood. The chain is encoded by TRBV10-3 joined to TRBJ2-7; there is no confident call for the D gene. The clonotype comes from a girl under 18 with multiple sclerosis. The encoded CDR3 is CAIGPDGYEQYL. Read as DNA, the sequence is TGTGCCATCGGCCCGGACGGCTACGAGCAGTACTTA.